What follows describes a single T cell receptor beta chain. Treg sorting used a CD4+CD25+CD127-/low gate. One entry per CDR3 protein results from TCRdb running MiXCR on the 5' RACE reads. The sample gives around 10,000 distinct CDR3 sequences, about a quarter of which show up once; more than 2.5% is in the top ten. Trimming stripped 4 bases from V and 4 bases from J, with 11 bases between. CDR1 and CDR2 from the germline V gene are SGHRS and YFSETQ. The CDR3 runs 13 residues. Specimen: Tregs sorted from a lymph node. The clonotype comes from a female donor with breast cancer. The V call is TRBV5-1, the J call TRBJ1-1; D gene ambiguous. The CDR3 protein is CASSRDWPTEAFF. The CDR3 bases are TGCGCCAGCAGCCGCGACTGGCCCACTGAAGCTTTCTTT.